Presented here are 17 T cell receptor beta chains from one specimen sequenced in a study of tumor-infiltrating lymphocytes in oesophageal squamous cell carcinoma. TCRdb re-analysed the PCR reads in MiXCR, keeping a single row per CDR3 protein. The sample lists tens of thousands of distinct CDR3 sequences; 38% were seen once. The sample comprised esophageal tumor tissue. The receptors stem from a male donor with esophageal squamous cell carcinoma.

The CDR3 DNA reads TGTGCCAGCAGGCCGGACATTCATCAGCCCCAGCATTTT. Protein product: CASRPDIHQPQHF. This rearrangement joins TRBV27 to TRBJ1-5; D may be TRBD1 (5 bases). Trimming took 6 bases from V and 5 from J, leaving 11 bases between them. The length of the CDR3 is 13 residues. CDR1 MNHEY and CDR2 SMNVEV come from the germline V gene (reference sequence).

This clonotype was detected many times. This chain connects TRBV18 to TRBJ2-2; 12 positions agree with TRBD2. The germline V gene has CDR1 KGHSH and CDR2 LQKENI. The CDR3 has 16 residues. V lost 1 base to trimming and J lost 4 bases; unmatched junction nucleotides: 1. DNA of the CDR3: TGTGCCAGCTCACCACAGGGACTAGCGGGCACCGGGGAGCTGTTTTTT. It is translated as CASSPQGLAGTGELFF.

In this sample, this clonotype turned up many times. A much larger clone is a single base away; this may be a read error. The chain couples TRBV6-1 to TRBJ2-7, with 10 positions matching TRBD1. CDR3 size: 17 residues. The junction had 18 bases not matched to a gene; V was cut back by 6 bases and J by 7 bases. Germline assignment: CDR1 MNHNS and CDR2 SASEGT. The CDR3 spells CASSQTLGGQGWNEQYF. For the CDR3, the DNA is TGTGCCAGCAGCCAGACCTTAGGGGGACAGGGGTGGAATGAGCAGTACTTC.

This clonotype was seen many times. The chain uses TRBV28 and TRBJ2-7; tentatively, D is TRBD1 (6 bases). CDR1 and CDR2 from the germline V gene are MDHEN and SYDVKM. V lost 8 bases, J lost 2 bases, and 13 bases lay in between. This CDR3 is 13 amino acids long. The chain's CDR3 is CASGTSETYEQYF. In DNA, the CDR3 is TGTGCCAGCGGGACAAGTGAAACCTACGAGCAGTACTTC.

V and J are TRBV5-6 and TRBJ1-1; 8 bases map to TRBD1. Germline V gene lookup returns CDR1 SGHDT and CDR2 YYEEEE. The CDR3 covers 15 residues. The J segment lost 4 bases and the V segment lost 3 bases, leaving 8 bases of the junction unmatched. CDR3 bases: TGTGCCAGCAGCTACCCAGGACAGGGAGGCACTGAAGCTTTCTTT. Amino acid sequence: CASSYPGQGGTEAFF.

The chain links TRBV12-3 or TRBV12-4 to TRBJ2-3; D is possibly TRBD1 or TRBD2 (5 bases each). The DNA end lines up better with TRBJ2-1; the J call may be wrong. This CDR3 has 14 amino acids. The CDR3 region is CASSLAGAYNEQFF. The CDR3 bases are TGTGCCAGCAGTTTAGCCGGGGCATACAATGAGCAGTTCTTC.

V is TRBV7-9 and J is TRBJ2-3; TRBD1 might be the D (6 bases). The J call may not be correct, given that the DNA end is closer to TRBJ1-1. There are 14 residues in the CDR3. CDR1 is SEHNR, CDR2 FQNEAQ, per germline (reference sequence). The CDR3 reads CASSLPGQNTEAFF. CDR3 bases: TGTGCCAGCAGCTTACCGGGACAGAACACTGAAGCTTTCTTT.

In its sample, this clonotype was seen many times. The CDR3 sequence is CASSDRQGDYNEQFF. DNA for the CDR3: TGCGCCAGCAGTGATCGTCAGGGCGACTACAATGAGCAGTTCTTC. V gene TRBV10-2 combines with J gene TRBJ2-1; a weak D match, TRBD1 (5 bases). Germline V gene lookup returns CDR1 WSHSY and CDR2 SAAADI. The CDR3 loop spans 15 amino acids. Trimming cost V 3 bases and J 3 bases, with 12 bases left between them.

This clonotype was counted a few times. A read error may be the cause here, since a much bigger clone is one base away. CDR3 sequence (DNA): TGTGCCAGCAGGCCACGGGACCTTTCCTACGAGCAGTTCTTC. Its protein is CASRPRDLSYEQFF. The chain joins TRBV6-1 to TRBJ2-1, with D tentatively TRBD1 or TRBD2 (5 bases each). V shed 6 bases and J shed 10 bases, with 19 bases lying between them. The length of the CDR3 is 14 residues. Germline V CDR1 and CDR2: MNHNS, SASEGT.

J is TRBJ2-7 and V is TRBV7-2, with D possibly being TRBD1 (5 bases). The end of the DNA is better explained by TRBJ1-2, so the J call may be wrong. Germline lookup yields CDR1 SGHTA and CDR2 FQGNSA. The length of the CDR3 is 13 residues. The CDR3 region has the DNA TGTGCCAGCAGCCTGGGACTGCAGTCGGGCTACACCTTC. Encoded protein: CASSLGLQSGYTF.

Turning to this clonotype: One base away lies a much larger clone, so this may be a sequencing read error. This chain joins TRBV24-1 and TRBJ2-7, with TRBD2 matching 8 bases. The CDR3 length is 16 residues. The V gene's germline CDR1 is KGHDR and CDR2 SFDVKD. The CDR3 protein is CATSDPKTSVVHERYF. The CDR3, as DNA: TGTGCCACCAGTGATCCAAAGACTAGCGTGGTCCATGAGCGGTACTTC.

This clonotype was recorded at least ten times. This may stem from a read error, because a much larger clone lies one nucleotide away. This chain joins TRBV12-3 or TRBV12-4 and TRBJ2-5, with D perhaps TRBD1 (6 bases). The ends were cut back, 5 bases at V and 11 bases at J, with 24 bases in the middle. The CDR3 length is 15 residues. CDR3 sequence (DNA): TGTGCCAGCAGTGCCACTAGTGGGGGACACAATGAGCAGTACTTC. Amino acid sequence: CASSATSGGHNEQYF.

The gene calls are TRBV7-9 and TRBJ2-1; 7 bases are shared with TRBD1. Looked up from germline, CDR1 is SEHNR and CDR2 is FQNEAQ (reference sequence). The CDR3 runs to 15 residues. The V gene end was trimmed by 5 bases and the J gene end by 0 bases; junction bases not matched to a gene: 4. The CDR3 spells CASSMTGSSYNEQFF. CDR3 DNA: TGTGCCAGCAGCATGACAGGGAGCTCCTACAATGAGCAGTTCTTC.

This clonotype showed up many times. The chain joins TRBV27 to TRBJ1-5, with D uncertain. The CDR3 has 15 residues. Germline lookup yields CDR1 MNHEY and CDR2 SMNVEV (reference sequence). Trimming stripped 3 bases from V and 2 bases from J, with 11 bases between. In DNA form, the CDR3 reads TGTGCCAGCAGTTTGGGAGGGTGGGGCAATCAGCCCCAGCATTTT. Amino acid sequence: CASSLGGWGNQPQHF.

V is TRBV5-1 and J is TRBJ1-2; 8 nucleotides line up with TRBD1. V shed 4 bases and J 5 bases; nucleotides not matched to a gene: 7. CDR1 and CDR2 from the germline V gene are SGHRS and YFSETQ. The CDR3 contains 14 residues. For the CDR3, the DNA is TGCGCCAGCAGCGTGACAGGGGAAGGGTATGGCTACACCTTC. It encodes CASSVTGEGYGYTF.

This clonotype was detected ten times or more. This chain connects TRBV10-3 to TRBJ2-1; D call uncertain. V lost 1 base to trimming and J lost 9 bases, with 16 bases between them. Germline CDR1 reads ENHRY; CDR2 reads SYGVKD. The CDR3 has 15 residues. CDR3 sequence: CAISEFIDLLPEQFF. The CDR3 coding sequence is TGTGCCATCAGTGAGTTTATCGACCTGTTGCCTGAGCAGTTCTTC.

This clonotype was recorded only once. One junction end disagrees with the germline gene, perhaps due to a read error. The chain joins TRBV5-1 to TRBJ2-1, with D hard to call. This CDR3 spans 10 amino acids. Germline V gives CDR1 SGHRS, CDR2 YFSETQ. CDR3: CASSLLCRYF. The CDR3 DNA is TGCGCCAGCAGCTTGCTCTGCAGGTACTTC.